This T cell receptor (beta chain) was recorded in a study of cytomegalovirus exposure and HLA in healthy donors. Study-level findings and limits: Most TCR sequences were rare, but some public TCRs occurred in many donors. Cytomegalovirus association was listed for approximately 160 TCR beta chains. Cytomegalovirus status, reportedly, was diagnosed with high specificity and sensitivity by the classifier.

In regard to this clone: The antigen is not known.

Libraries were prepared by immunoSEQ multiplex PCR; TCRdb keeps only in-frame clonotypes and omits some of them. Of about 360,000 clones in the sample, 75% to 90% were seen once. From the 120-subject validation cohort, which was separate from the roughly 690-subject first cohort, the donors were drawn. This CDR3 is 14 amino acids long. From germline, CDR1 is SNHLY and CDR2 FYNNEI. Unmatched junction bases numbered 7, after V lost 5 bases and J lost 7 bases. V usage is TRBV2 and J usage is TRBJ2-1; 8 bases are shared with TRBD2. The sample taken for sequencing was PBMCs. The receptor comes from a woman aged 18 to 35 in good health and CMV-seronegative. The chain's CDR3 is CASSWTSSKNEQFF. The CDR3 nucleotides are TGTGCCAGCAGTTGGACTAGCTCCAAGAATGAGCAGTTCTTC.